The 23 T cell receptor beta chains presented below share a single source sample, sequenced in a study of CD8 T cells in Susac syndrome. With random hexamers, about 0.45 to 1 ug RNA was reverse transcribed. TCRdb called the immunoSEQ multiplex PCR reads again in MiXCR, with one record for every CDR3 protein. The data contain roughly 150,000 distinct CDR3 sequences, about 94% of them seen just once; the ten biggest clones take up just over 0.2%. The specimen was CD8+ T cells from PBMCs. The origin of the receptors is a human donor with multiple sclerosis.

About this clonotype itself: The junction departs from the called germline gene at one end, perhaps through a read error. The chain is built from TRBV7-7 and TRBJ2-5; D gene unclear. The germline V gene encodes CDR1 SSHAT and CDR2 FNYEAQ (reference sequence). The CDR3 sequence is 16 residues long. The CDR3: CASSLSSGPTSETQYF. The CDR3 coding sequence is TGTGCTAGCAGCTTATCGTCAGGACCGACCTCGGAGACCCAGTACTTC.

This chain links TRBV3-1 with TRBJ2-5; 12 bases line up with TRBD2. The CDR3 contains 19 residues. Unmatched junction bases numbered 13, after V lost 1 base and J lost 4 bases. Germline CDR1 LGHDT, CDR2 YNNKEL (reference sequence). CDR3 in amino acids: CASSQALLRTSGERETQYF. CDR3 sequence (DNA): TGTGCCAGCAGCCAAGCTCTACTCCGGACTAGCGGGGAGCGAGAGACCCAGTACTTC.

The V call is TRBV5-6, the J call TRBJ2-3; D unclear. V gave up 2 bases and J gave up 7 bases, with 14 bases separating them. Germline CDR1 is SGHDT and CDR2 is YYEEEE. CDR3 length: 14 residues. The CDR3 DNA reads TGTGCCAGCAGCTTCCTCGAGACAAAGAATACGCAGTATTTT. It codes for CASSFLETKNTQYF.

This clonotype has just one count. This chain joins TRBV6-5 and TRBJ2-2; tentative D call: TRBD1 (6 bases). V was trimmed by 2 bases and J by 6 bases, leaving 16 bases between them. This CDR3 is 16 amino acids long. Germline CDR1 is MNHEY and CDR2 is SVGAGI. CDR3 coding DNA: TGTGCCAGCAGTTACCTTCCAGGGGAAGGTGCCGGGGAGCTGTTTTTT. Protein sequence: CASSYLPGEGAGELFF.

The chain carries TRBV3-1 and TRBJ1-2, with TRBD1 identical over 12 bases. With 4 bases clipped from V and 2 bases from J, the junction kept 8 bases outside the gene matches. The CDR3 sequence is 17 residues long. Germline V gene sequence: CDR1 LGHDT, CDR2 YNNKEL (reference sequence). The CDR3 DNA follows: TGTGCCAGCAGCCGTTTCGGGACAGGGGGCCAGAACTATGGCTACACCTTC. It specifies CASSRFGTGGQNYGYTF.

The chain recombines TRBV10-3 with TRBJ2-5; D is unresolved. Trimming cost V 7 bases and J 4 bases, with 13 bases left between them. From germline, CDR1 is ENHRY and CDR2 SYGVKD. The CDR3 has 13 amino acids. For the CDR3, the DNA is TGTGCCATCACAGCAGACCCGCGAGAGACCCAGTACTTC. This encodes CAITADPRETQYF.

V usage is TRBV20-1 and J usage is TRBJ2-7; 8 bases map to TRBD1. This CDR3 is built from 14 residues. Germline V gene sequence: CDR1 DFQATT, CDR2 SNEGSKA (reference sequence). Trimming cost V 6 bases and J 0 bases; bases outside gene matches: 7. The CDR3 DNA is TGCAGTGCACTTGACAGGGGAAGCTCCTACGAGCAGTACTTC. It specifies CSALDRGSSYEQYF.

The chain carries TRBV29-1 and TRBJ2-3, with D perhaps assigned TRBD1 or TRBD2 (5 bases each). In germline, CDR1 is SQVTM, CDR2 ANQGSEA. The CDR3 contains 17 residues. V lost 5 bases to trimming and J lost 0 bases, with 21 bases between them. CDR3 loop: CSVYWGDSPASTDTQYF. CDR3 DNA: TGCAGCGTTTATTGGGGAGACAGTCCGGCTAGCACAGATACGCAGTATTTT.

The chain employs TRBV13 and TRBJ1-2; D is possibly TRBD1 (6 bases). V dropped 3 bases and J dropped 2 bases, with 10 bases sitting between them. CDR1 and CDR2 from the germline V gene are PRHDT and FYEKMQ (reference sequence). The CDR3 has 14 residues. The CDR3 region is CASSLTGTNYGYTF. The CDR3 DNA reads TGTGCCAGCAGCTTGACCGGGACAAACTATGGCTACACCTTC. The full variable domain, completed using reference TRBV13 and TRBJ1-2, is AAGVIQSPRHLIKEKRETATLKCYPIPRHDTVYWYQQGPGQDPQFLISFYEKMQSDKGSIPDRFSAQQFSDYHSELNMSSLELGDSALYFCASSLTGTNYGYTFGSGTRLTVV.

The rearrangement joins TRBV6-1 to TRBJ2-2, with 9 nucleotides matching TRBD1. From germline, CDR1 is MNHNS and CDR2 SASEGT. This CDR3 is 18 amino acids long. V gave up 4 bases and J gave up 3 bases; unmatched junction bases: 12. CDR3 bases: TGTGCCAGCAGTGCATTTTGGTGGTACAGGGGGCACACCGGGGAGCTGTTTTTT. This encodes CASSAFWWYRGHTGELFF.

The chain has TRBV20-1 and TRBJ2-7, with TRBD1 matching 9 bases. The CDR3 contains 14 residues. Germline CDR1 and CDR2: DFQATT and SNEGSKA (reference sequence). The trim removed 3 bases at V and 6 bases at J, leaving 9 bases unmatched. The CDR3 sequence: CSASLDRGYSEQYF. CDR3 sequence (DNA): TGCAGTGCTAGCCTGGACAGGGGTTATTCCGAGCAGTACTTC.

The rearrangement uses TRBV29-1 and TRBJ2-3; D ambiguous. Deletions cut 5 bases from V and 2 bases from J, with 5 bases between. CDR3 length: 11 amino acids. CDR1 and CDR2 (germline): SQVTM, ANQGSEA. The CDR3 nucleotides are TGCAGCGTTCCGATCACAGATACGCAGTATTTT. It specifies CSVPITDTQYF.

The rearrangement links TRBV7-9 to TRBJ2-4; D is unclear. Germline V CDR1 and CDR2: SEHNR, FQNEAQ (reference sequence). Trimming stripped 4 bases from V and 8 bases from J, with 3 bases between. CDR3 length equals 10 residues. The CDR3 coding sequence is TGTGCCAGCAGCTCCGACATTCAGTACTTC. Translated, it gives CASSSDIQYF. The variable domain in full, completed from reference TRBV7-9 and TRBJ2-4, reads DTGVSQNPRHKITKRGQNVTFRCDPISEHNRLYWYRQTLGQGPEFLTYFQNEAQLEKSRLLSDRFSAERPKGSFSTLEIQRTEQGDSAMYLCASSSDIQYFGAGTRLSVL.

J is TRBJ2-7 and V is TRBV27; 8 bases are shared with TRBD1. The CDR3 totals 13 residues. The germline V gene encodes CDR1 MNHEY and CDR2 SMNVEV (reference sequence). Trimming at V came to 6 bases and at J to 11 bases, leaving 12 bases not matched to a gene. Here the CDR3 DNA reads TGTGCCAGCAGAAAGAAAGGGGACAGGCAGGAGTACTTC. Translating it yields CASRKKGDRQEYF.

The J gene is TRBJ2-1, the V gene TRBV3-1; D uncertain. V lost 0 bases to trimming and J lost 9 bases, with 12 bases between them. Germline lookup yields CDR1 LGHDT and CDR2 YNNKEL (reference sequence). CDR3 length equals 14 residues. The CDR3 region is CASSQDGFGREQFF. As DNA, the CDR3 is TGTGCCAGCAGCCAAGATGGGTTCGGCCGTGAGCAGTTCTTC.

The V call is TRBV4-2, the J call TRBJ1-5; 8 bases are shared with TRBD1. The trim removed 2 bases at V and 1 base at J, leaving 4 bases unmatched. The CDR3 has 16 residues. Germline-derived CDR1 and CDR2 are LGHNA and YNFKEQ. CDR3 sequence: CASSQWGQDSNQPQHF. The CDR3 bases are TGTGCCAGCAGCCAATGGGGACAGGACAGCAATCAGCCCCAGCATTTT.

The chain joins TRBV7-3 to TRBJ2-1; 12 bases agree with TRBD2. Germline V gene data show CDR1 as SGHTA and CDR2 as FQGTGA. The CDR3 runs to 18 residues. With V trimmed by 4 bases and J by 7 bases, 14 bases remained unmatched. For the CDR3, the DNA is TGTGCCAGCAGCTCTACTAGCGGGGGGACCCCCGCCGAAAATGAGCAGTTCTTC. Encoded protein: CASSSTSGGTPAENEQFF.

The chain couples TRBV29-1 to TRBJ2-3; TRBD2 matches at 9 bases. The V gene's germline CDR1 is SQVTM and CDR2 ANQGSEA. The CDR3 totals 14 residues. Trimming cost V 6 bases and J 6 bases; bases outside gene matches: 10. In DNA, the CDR3 is TGCAGCGTCCCTCTCGGGACTAGCCAGGATACGCAGTATTTT. Translated, it gives CSVPLGTSQDTQYF.

This clonotype is a singleton in its sample. This rearrangement joins TRBV29-1 to TRBJ1-2; no clear D gene. The germline V and J ends were trimmed by 0 bases and 4 bases, with 9 bases remaining between them. The CDR3 contains 13 residues. Germline V gives CDR1 SQVTM, CDR2 ANQGSEA. The CDR3 DNA is TGCAGCGTTGAAGATGAGGCAGTCTATGGCTACACCTTC. Its protein product is CSVEDEAVYGYTF.

The chain links TRBV3-1 to TRBJ2-7; D uncertain. The CDR3 covers 13 residues. The V gene's germline CDR1 is LGHDT and CDR2 YNNKEL (reference sequence). V lost 1 base and J 0 bases, leaving 4 bases between the germline ends. CDR3 in amino acids: CASSQGSSYEQYF. The CDR3 coding sequence is TGTGCCAGCAGCCAAGGATCCTCCTACGAGCAGTACTTC.

J is TRBJ2-7 and V is TRBV3-1; 12 bases are a match to TRBD1. This CDR3 spans 20 amino acids. The V gene's germline CDR1 is LGHDT and CDR2 YNNKEL (reference sequence). V shed 2 bases and J 1 base; nucleotides not matched to a gene: 15. The CDR3 DNA follows: TGTGCCAGCAGCCAACTCCGGGACAGGGGGCCCCTTGTTCGGTCCTACGAGCAGTACTTC. It codes for CASSQLRDRGPLVRSYEQYF.

The chain carries TRBV2 and TRBJ2-5; 9 nucleotides align to TRBD1. Losses at the gene ends were 10 bases for V and 4 bases for J; bases not matched to a gene: 13. CDR3 length: 15 amino acids. Looked up from germline, CDR1 is SNHLY and CDR2 is FYNNEI. The CDR3 sequence: CAIPVGTGYGETQYF. CDR3 bases: TGTGCCATCCCCGTCGGGACAGGGTATGGAGAGACCCAGTACTTC.

The chain is built from TRBV9 and TRBJ2-3; D remains ambiguous. Trimming took 3 bases from V and 4 from J, leaving 9 bases between them. Germline CDR1 SGDLS, CDR2 YYNGEE. The CDR3 covers 13 residues. The CDR3 nucleotides are TGTGCCAGCAGCGCCCTTTCTGCAGATACGCAGTATTTT. Its protein product is CASSALSADTQYF.